The 9 T cell receptor beta chains given below trace back to one sample, sequenced in a study of OX40 agonist ivuxolimab in advanced cancers. Sequencing used immunoSEQ multiplex PCR; TCRdb keeps in-frame clones, though not all of them. The data show fewer than 100,000 clones, less than 90% seen once. The material sequenced was CD4+ or CD8+ T cells sorted from blood, taken in a trial of the OX40 agonist ivuxolimab. These receptors originate from an adult with an advanced solid tumor such as melanoma, head and neck, liver or kidney cancer.

The chain links TRBV27 to TRBJ2-7; 8 bases agree with TRBD2. The CDR3 extends over 13 amino acids. Losses at the gene ends were 3 bases for V and 5 bases for J; bases not matched to a gene: 3. Germline loops: CDR1 MNHEY, CDR2 SMNVEV (reference sequence). The CDR3 protein is CASSFSGSNEQYF. The CDR3 region has the DNA TGTGCCAGCAGTTTCAGCGGGAGCAACGAGCAGTACTTC.

The sample holds one count of this clone. The V call is TRBV30, the J call TRBJ1-1; the D gene is possibly TRBD1 (6 bases). The CDR3 totals 15 residues. Germline lookup yields CDR1 GTSNPN and CDR2 SVGIG (reference sequence). The V end lost 0 bases, the J end lost 2 bases, and 13 bases lay between the germline ends. This CDR3 is CAWSVRDRYNTEAFF. CDR3 nucleotide sequence: TGTGCCTGGAGTGTACGAGACAGGTACAACACTGAAGCTTTCTTT.

The chain combines TRBV5-1 with TRBJ1-5; the match to TRBD1 covers 7 bases. V shed 0 bases and J 1 base; nucleotides not matched to a gene: 1. The germline CDR1 and CDR2 sequences are SGHRS and YFSETQ. There are 15 residues in the CDR3. The CDR3 region is CASSLGDRSNQPQHF. DNA of the CDR3: TGCGCCAGCAGCTTGGGGGACAGAAGCAATCAGCCCCAGCATTTT.

This rearrangement joins TRBV13 to TRBJ1-4; TRBD1 might be the D (5 bases). CDR1 and CDR2 (germline): PRHDT, FYEKMQ (reference sequence). The V end was cut by 7 bases, the J end by 5 bases, with 20 bases between. This CDR3 region has 16 residues. The CDR3 coding sequence is TGTGCCAGCACCCTTTACGCCGCAGGGCCGAATGAAAAACTGTTTTTT. Residues: CASTLYAAGPNEKLFF.

This chain uses TRBV7-3 with TRBJ2-3; maybe TRBD1 (7 bases). Trimming took off 5 bases at V and 2 bases at J, with 17 bases between the two ends. CDR3 length equals 16 residues. Germline CDR1 is SGHTA and CDR2 is FQGTGA. CDR3 bases: TGTGCCAGCAGCCTCAGGGGGACTGGATTCACAGATACGCAGTATTTT. As protein: CASSLRGTGFTDTQYF.

The chain carries TRBV2 and TRBJ1-1; 7 bases agree with TRBD1. V gave up 10 bases and J gave up 8 bases; unmatched junction bases: 16. From germline, CDR1 is SNHLY and CDR2 FYNNEI. CDR3 length: 14 amino acids. CDR3 nucleotides: TGTGCCATCAAACTTTTGCCGGGACAGATAGAAGCTTTCTTT. Its protein product is CAIKLLPGQIEAFF. The entire variable domain, with the rest obtained from reference TRBV2 and TRBJ1-1, is as follows: EPEVTQTPSHQVTQMGQEVILRCVPISNHLYFYWYRQILGQKVEFLVSFYNNEISEKSEIFDDQFSVERPDGSNFTLKIRSTKLEDSAMYFCAIKLLPGQIEAFFGQGTRLTVV.

The chain carries TRBV27 and TRBJ2-3; 8 bases are shared with TRBD1. The CDR3 loop spans 14 amino acids. The germline V gene has CDR1 MNHEY and CDR2 SMNVEV (reference sequence). Germline trimming cut 6 bases from V and 2 bases from J; bases unmatched to any gene: 4. The CDR3 is CASRLTGDTDTQYF. CDR3 in DNA: TGTGCCAGCAGGTTGACAGGGGACACAGATACGCAGTATTTT.

The CDR3 DNA reads as TGTGCCAGCAGCGTAGTGGATGAGGGATCACCCCTCCACTTT. Encoded protein: CASSVVDEGSPLHF. V gene TRBV9 combines with J gene TRBJ1-6; the D is unclear. V gave up 0 bases and J gave up 10 bases, with 11 bases separating them. The CDR3 has 14 amino acids. Germline V gene lookup returns CDR1 SGDLS and CDR2 YYNGEE. Looking up the rest from reference TRBV9 and TRBJ1-6 gives the full variable domain: DSGVTQTPKHLITATGQRVTLRCSPRSGDLSVYWYQQSLDQGLQFLIQYYNGEERAKGNILERFSAQQFPDLHSELNLSSLELGDSALYFCASSVVDEGSPLHFGNGTRLTVT.

The V call is TRBV28, the J call TRBJ1-3; weak D call: TRBD1 (6 bases). This CDR3 comprises 14 residues. The germline V gene has CDR1 MDHEN and CDR2 SYDVKM. V lost 5 bases and J 5 bases, leaving 13 bases between the germline ends. In DNA form, the CDR3 reads TGTGCCAGCAGTGATCCGGGACACCGAAACACCATATATTTT. It is translated as CASSDPGHRNTIYF.